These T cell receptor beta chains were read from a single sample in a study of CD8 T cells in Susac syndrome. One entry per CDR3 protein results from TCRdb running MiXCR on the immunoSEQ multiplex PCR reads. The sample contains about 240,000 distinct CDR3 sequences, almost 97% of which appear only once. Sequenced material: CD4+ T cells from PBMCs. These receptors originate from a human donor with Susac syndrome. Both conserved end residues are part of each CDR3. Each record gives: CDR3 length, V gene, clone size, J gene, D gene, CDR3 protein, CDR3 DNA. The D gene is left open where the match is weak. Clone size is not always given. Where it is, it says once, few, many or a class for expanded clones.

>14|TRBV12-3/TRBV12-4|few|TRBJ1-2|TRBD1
CASRRQGSNYGYTF
TGTGCCAGCCGTCGACAGGGTTCAAACTATGGCTACACCTTC
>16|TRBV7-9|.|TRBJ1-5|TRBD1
CASRPQGAVGNQPQHF
TGTGCCAGCAGGCCACAGGGGGCGGTTGGAAATCAGCCCCAGCATTTT
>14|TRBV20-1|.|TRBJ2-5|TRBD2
CSARLAGNQETQYF
TGCAGTGCTAGACTAGCGGGGAACCAAGAGACCCAGTACTTC
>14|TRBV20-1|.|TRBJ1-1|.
CSADKGLGNTEAFF
TGCAGTGCCGATAAGGGGCTCGGGAACACTGAAGCTTTCTTT
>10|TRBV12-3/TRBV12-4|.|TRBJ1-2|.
CASVMFGYTF
TGTGCCAGCGTAATGTTTGGCTACACCTTC
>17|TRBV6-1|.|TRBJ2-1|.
CASSAQEPGRTYNEQFF
TGTGCCAGCAGTGCACAAGAACCGGGACGGACCTACAATGAGCAGTTCTTC
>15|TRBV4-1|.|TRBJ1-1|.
CASSRSGTLNTEAFF
TGCGCCAGCAGCCGATCCGGGACCCTGAACACTGAAGCTTTCTTT
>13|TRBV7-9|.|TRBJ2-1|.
CASSLVAGHEQFF
TGTGCCAGCAGCTTAGTTGCAGGACATGAGCAGTTCTTC
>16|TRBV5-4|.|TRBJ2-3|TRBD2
CASSQGLAGLTDTQYF
TGTGCCAGCAGCCAAGGACTAGCGGGCCTCACAGATACGCAGTATTTT
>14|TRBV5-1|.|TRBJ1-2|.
CASKNEQAPNGYTF
TGCGCCAGCAAAAACGAACAGGCCCCCAATGGCTACACCTTC
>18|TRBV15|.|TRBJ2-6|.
CATSRKGRSNSGANVLTF
TGTGCCACCAGCAGAAAAGGACGGAGCAACTCTGGGGCCAACGTCCTGACTTTC
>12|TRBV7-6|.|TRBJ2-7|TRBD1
CASSSYRGEQYF
TGTGCCAGCAGCTCCTACAGGGGAGAGCAGTACTTC
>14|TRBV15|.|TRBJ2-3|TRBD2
CATKLAASTDTQYF
TGTGCCACCAAGCTAGCGGCTAGCACAGATACGCAGTATTTT
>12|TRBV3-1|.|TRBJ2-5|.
CASSQTYETQYF
TGTGCCAGCAGCCAAACATATGAGACCCAGTACTTC
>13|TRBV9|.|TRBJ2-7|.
CASSVDGVGEQYF
TGTGCCAGCAGCGTAGATGGGGTAGGCGAGCAGTACTTC
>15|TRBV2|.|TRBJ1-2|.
CASSGSGTGVSGYTF
TGTGCCAGCAGTGGTTCAGGGACCGGGGTGAGTGGCTACACCTTC
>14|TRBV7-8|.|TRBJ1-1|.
CASSFGGLGTEAFF
TGTGCCAGCAGCTTTGGGGGATTGGGGACTGAAGCTTTCTTT
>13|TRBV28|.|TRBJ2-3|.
CASLQGHTDTQYF
TGTGCCAGCCTGCAGGGCCACACAGATACGCAGTATTTT
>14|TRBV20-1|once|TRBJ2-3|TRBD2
CSATTSGGTDTQYF
TGCAGTGCTACGACTAGCGGAGGCACAGATACGCAGTATTTT
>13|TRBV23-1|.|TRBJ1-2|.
CASRPGGNYGYTF
TGCGCCAGCAGGCCGGGGGGCAACTATGGCTACACCTTC
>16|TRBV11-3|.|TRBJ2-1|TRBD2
CASSPGGTSGLNEQFF
TGTGCCAGCAGCCCCGGGGGGACTAGCGGCCTCAATGAGCAGTTCTTC
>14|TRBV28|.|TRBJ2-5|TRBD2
CASRGLAGGETQYF
TGTGCCAGCAGGGGACTAGCGGGAGGAGAGACCCAGTACTTC
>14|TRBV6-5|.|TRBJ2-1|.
CASSRGDAYNEQFF
TGTGCCAGCAGTCGAGGGGACGCATACAATGAGCAGTTCTTC